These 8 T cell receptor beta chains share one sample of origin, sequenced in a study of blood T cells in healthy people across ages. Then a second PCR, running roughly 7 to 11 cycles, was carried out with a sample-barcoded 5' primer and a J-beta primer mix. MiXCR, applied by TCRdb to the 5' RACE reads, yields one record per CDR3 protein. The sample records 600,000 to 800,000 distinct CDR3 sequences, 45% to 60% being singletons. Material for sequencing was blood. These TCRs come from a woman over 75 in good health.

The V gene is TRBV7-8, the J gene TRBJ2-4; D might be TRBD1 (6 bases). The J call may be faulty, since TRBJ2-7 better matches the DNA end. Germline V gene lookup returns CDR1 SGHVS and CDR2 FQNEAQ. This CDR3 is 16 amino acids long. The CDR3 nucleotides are TGTGCCAGCAGCTTAGATGGACAGCGAAGCTCCTACGAGCAGTACTTC. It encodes CASSLDGQRSSYEQYF.

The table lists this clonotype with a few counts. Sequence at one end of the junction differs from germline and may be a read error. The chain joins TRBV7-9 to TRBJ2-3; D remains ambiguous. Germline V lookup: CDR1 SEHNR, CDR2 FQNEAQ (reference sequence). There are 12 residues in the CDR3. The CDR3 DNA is TGTTCCAGCAGCTCGCAGACAGATACGCAGTATTTT. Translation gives CSSSSQTDTQYF. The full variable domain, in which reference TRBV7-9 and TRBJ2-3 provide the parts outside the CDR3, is DTGVSQNPRHKITKRGQNVTFRCDPISEHNRLYWYRQTLGQGPEFLTYFQNEAQLEKSRLLSDRFSAERPKGSFSTLEIQRTEQGDSAMYLCSSSSQTDTQYFGPGTRLTVL.

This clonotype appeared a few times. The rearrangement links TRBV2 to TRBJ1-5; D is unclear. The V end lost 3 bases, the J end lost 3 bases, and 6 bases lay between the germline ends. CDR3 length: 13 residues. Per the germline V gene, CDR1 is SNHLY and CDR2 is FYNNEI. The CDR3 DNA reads TGTGCCAGCAGTGAGACGCCCAATCAGCCCCAGCATTTT. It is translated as CASSETPNQPQHF.

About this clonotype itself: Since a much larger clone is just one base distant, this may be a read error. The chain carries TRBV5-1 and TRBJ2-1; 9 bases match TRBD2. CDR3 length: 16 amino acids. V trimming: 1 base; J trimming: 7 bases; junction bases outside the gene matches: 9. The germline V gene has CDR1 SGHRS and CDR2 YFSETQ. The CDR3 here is CASSLTIAGARNEQFF. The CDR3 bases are TGCGCCAGCAGCTTGACCATAGCGGGAGCGCGGAATGAGCAGTTCTTC.

CDR3: CASSYSVGNNNSPLHF. The CDR3, as DNA: TGTGCCAGCAGTTACTCGGTAGGGAATAATAATTCACCCCTCCACTTT. This chain joins TRBV6-5 and TRBJ1-6; D is unresolved. The CDR3 has 16 amino acids. Germline V gene lookup returns CDR1 MNHEY and CDR2 SVGAGI. Trimming cost V 0 bases and J 5 bases, with 11 bases left between them.

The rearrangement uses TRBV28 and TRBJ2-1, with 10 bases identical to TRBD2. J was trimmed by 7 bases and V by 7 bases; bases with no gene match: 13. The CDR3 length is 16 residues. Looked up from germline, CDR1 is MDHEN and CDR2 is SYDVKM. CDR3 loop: CASIEPAGGSLNEQFF. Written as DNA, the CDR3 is TGTGCCAGCATTGAACCAGCGGGAGGGAGTTTGAATGAGCAGTTCTTC.

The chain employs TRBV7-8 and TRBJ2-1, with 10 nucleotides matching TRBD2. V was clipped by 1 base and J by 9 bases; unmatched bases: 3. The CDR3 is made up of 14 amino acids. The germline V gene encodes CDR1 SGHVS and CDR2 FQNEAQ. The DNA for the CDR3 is TGTGCCAGCAGCTTAGTAGCGGGAGGACCTGAGCAGTTCTTC. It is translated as CASSLVAGGPEQFF.

CDR3 in amino acids: CASSSHTQETQYF. The CDR3 DNA sequence: TGTGCCAGCAGCTCCCACACCCAAGAGACCCAGTACTTC. The rearrangement joins TRBV7-6 to TRBJ2-5, with D hard to call. V lost 4 bases, J lost 1 base, and 7 bases lay in between. CDR3 length equals 13 residues. Germline loops: CDR1 SGHVS, CDR2 FNYEAQ.